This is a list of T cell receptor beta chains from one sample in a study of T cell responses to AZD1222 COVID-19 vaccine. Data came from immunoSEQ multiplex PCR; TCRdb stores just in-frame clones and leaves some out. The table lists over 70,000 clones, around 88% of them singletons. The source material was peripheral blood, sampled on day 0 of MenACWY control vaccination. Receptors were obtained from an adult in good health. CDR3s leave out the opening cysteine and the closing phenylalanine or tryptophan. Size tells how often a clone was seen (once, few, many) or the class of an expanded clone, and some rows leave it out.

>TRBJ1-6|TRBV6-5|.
ASSSGQGGYNSPLH
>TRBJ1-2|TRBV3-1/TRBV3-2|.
ASSPEGGSNT
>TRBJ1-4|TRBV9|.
ASSHLGTSNEKLF
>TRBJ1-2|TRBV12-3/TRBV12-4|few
ASRGDRSLGYT
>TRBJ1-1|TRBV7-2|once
ASSSGGQGGTEAF
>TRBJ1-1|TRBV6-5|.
ASSSGIAWSNTEAF
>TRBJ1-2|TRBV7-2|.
ASSLEQGQSYGYT
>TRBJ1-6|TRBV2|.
ASLRRDSPLH
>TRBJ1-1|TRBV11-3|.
ASSPSAYGGEKSEAF
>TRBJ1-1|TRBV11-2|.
ASSSPRGKNTEAF
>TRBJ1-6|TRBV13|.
ASSSRDRGDSPLH
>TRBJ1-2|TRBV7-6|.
ASSSLGQGALGYT
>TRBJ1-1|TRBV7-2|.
ASSSGRNTEAF
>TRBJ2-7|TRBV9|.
ASSVGWGGLYEQY
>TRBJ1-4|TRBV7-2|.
ASSQVLFNEKLF
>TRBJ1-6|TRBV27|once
ASSFEGYSPLH
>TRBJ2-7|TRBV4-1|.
ASSQSLTGSYEQY
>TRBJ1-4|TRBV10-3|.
AISDRGSRTTNEKLF
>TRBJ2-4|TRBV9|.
ASSPGLAGGNIQY
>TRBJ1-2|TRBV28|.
ASSPTQLRGYGYT
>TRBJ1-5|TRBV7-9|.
ASSPGTANQPQH
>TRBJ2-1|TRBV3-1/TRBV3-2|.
ASSQPSYNEQF
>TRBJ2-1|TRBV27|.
ASSLSRGRDVYNEQF
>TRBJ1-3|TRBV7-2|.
ASSQPSGGSSGNTIY
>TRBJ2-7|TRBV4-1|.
ASSQDRAVTTYEQY
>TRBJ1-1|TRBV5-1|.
ASSLTGLVGAF
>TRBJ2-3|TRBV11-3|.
ASSPRASGSTDTQY
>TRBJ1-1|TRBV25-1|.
ASSAGVNMNTEAF
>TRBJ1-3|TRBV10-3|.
AISLDPSGNTIY
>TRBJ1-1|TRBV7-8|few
ASSSQGEGTEAF
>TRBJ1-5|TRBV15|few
ATSGRTNQPQH
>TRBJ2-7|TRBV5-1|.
ASSSHGAGKNSYEQY
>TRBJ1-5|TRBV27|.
ASSLPNRDNYRSNQPQH
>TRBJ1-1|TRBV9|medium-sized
ASSVAGLNTEAF
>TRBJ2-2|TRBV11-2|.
ASSHSQGDTGELF
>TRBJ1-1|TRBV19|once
ASVVGTVNTEAF
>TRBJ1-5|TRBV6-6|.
ASSYSDYSNQPQH
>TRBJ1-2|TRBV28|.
ASSTGSYSGYT
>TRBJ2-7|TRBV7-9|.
ASSRTGGVYEQY
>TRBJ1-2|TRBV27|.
ASSSPGTGGTNYGYT
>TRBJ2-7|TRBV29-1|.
SVGSGGGYEQY
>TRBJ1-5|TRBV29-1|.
SVEESGGVPQH
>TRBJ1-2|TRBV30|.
AFQSDRDYGYT
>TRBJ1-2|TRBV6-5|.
ASIIRGFDYGYT
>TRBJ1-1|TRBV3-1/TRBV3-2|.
ASSRGGGGNTEAF
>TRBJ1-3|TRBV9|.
ASSVGVGGSSGNTIY
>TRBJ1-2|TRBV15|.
ATSPEIGANYGYT
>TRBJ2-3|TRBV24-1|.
ATSDQGLAIDTQY
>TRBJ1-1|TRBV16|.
ASSRTTEAF
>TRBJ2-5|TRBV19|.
ASSMGETEDQY
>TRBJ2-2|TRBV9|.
ASSVAGDGTGELF